The 10 T cell receptor beta chains presented below share a single source sample, sequenced in a study of blood T cell repertoires in COVID-19. Method: immunoSEQ multiplex PCR; TCRdb's copy keeps in-frame clones and lacks some. The sample lists hundreds of thousands of clones, roughly 85% occurring once. Input material: peripheral blood. The receptors stem from a woman in her twenties or thirties with active or convalescent COVID-19.

V gene TRBV6-7 combines with J gene TRBJ2-4, with D tentatively TRBD2 (5 bases). TRBV6-7 carries the ORF label, with uncertain function. V lost 0 bases and J 0 bases, leaving 15 bases between the germline ends. The CDR3 has 18 residues. CDR3 sequence (DNA): TGTGCCAGCAGTTACTCGACGGGGAGAACTATAGCCAAAAACATTCAGTACTTC. The encoded protein is CASSYSTGRTIAKNIQYF.

This chain uses TRBV5-1 with TRBJ2-3; TRBD2 matches at 9 bases. This CDR3 has 17 residues. The ends lost 0 bases at V and 5 bases at J; junction bases unmatched: 10. The germline CDR1 and CDR2 sequences are SGHRS and YFSETQ. The CDR3: CASSLAGGGGAGDTQYF. CDR3 nucleotides: TGCGCCAGCAGCTTGGCCGGTGGCGGGGGGGCAGGAGATACGCAGTATTTT.

This chain connects TRBV2 to TRBJ2-7; D call uncertain. V lost 6 bases and J 2 bases, leaving 14 bases between the germline ends. There are 14 residues in the CDR3. CDR1 is SNHLY and CDR2 is FYNNEI in the germline V gene. The CDR3 here is CASSRPPGTYEQYF. The CDR3 DNA reads TGTGCCAGCAGCCGCCCCCCAGGAACCTACGAGCAGTACTTC.

The chain is built from TRBV20-1 and TRBJ2-1; 8 positions match TRBD2. Germline trimming cut 3 bases from V and 9 bases from J; bases unmatched to any gene: 13. In germline, CDR1 is DFQATT, CDR2 SNEGSKA (reference sequence). The CDR3 is 15 residues long. The CDR3 region is CSASSLGGADGEQFF. The CDR3 bases are TGCAGTGCTAGTTCTCTCGGGGGGGCAGATGGTGAGCAGTTCTTC.

V is TRBV18 and J is TRBJ1-1; D might be TRBD1 (5 bases). The CDR3 covers 14 residues. Germline CDR1 reads KGHSH; CDR2 reads LQKENI. V lost 5 bases to trimming and J lost 1 base, with 11 bases between them. The DNA for the CDR3 is TGTGCCAGCTCAGCGGGACCGCCGAACACTGAAGCTTTCTTT. It yields the protein CASSAGPPNTEAFF.

For the CDR3, the DNA is TGTGCCAGCAGCCAAGGGACAGACTATAATTCACCCCTCCACTTT. Protein sequence: CASSQGTDYNSPLHF. The rearrangement links TRBV7-6 to TRBJ1-6, with 7 positions matching TRBD1. Germline CDR1 reads SGHVS; CDR2 reads FNYEAQ. Trimming cost V 5 bases and J 3 bases; bases outside gene matches: 4. This CDR3 comprises 15 residues.

This chain joins TRBV5-4 and TRBJ1-6; 7 nucleotides line up with TRBD1. This CDR3 comprises 14 residues. Germline CDR1 reads SGHNT; CDR2 reads YYREEE (reference sequence). V shed 2 bases, J shed 8 bases, and the junction held 4 bases outside the gene matches. CDR3 residues: CASSFNTGDSPLHF. The CDR3 DNA is TGTGCCAGCAGCTTTAATACAGGGGATTCACCCCTCCACTTT.

The chain carries TRBV10-3 and TRBJ1-3, with D maybe TRBD1 (6 bases). Germline loops: CDR1 ENHRY, CDR2 SYGVKD. V was trimmed by 7 bases and J by 2 bases, leaving 9 bases between them. CDR3 length equals 13 residues. As DNA, the CDR3 is TGTGCCATCAACAGGGAGCCTGGAAACACCATATATTTT. This gives the protein CAINREPGNTIYF.

The V and J genes are TRBV2 and TRBJ1-4; 11 bases fit TRBD1. Germline CDR1 is SNHLY and CDR2 is FYNNEI. The CDR3 loop spans 13 amino acids. V gave up 6 bases and J gave up 10 bases; unmatched junction bases: 4. CDR3 amino acids: CASRGTGGGKLFF. CDR3 DNA: TGTGCCAGCAGAGGGACAGGGGGAGGAAAACTGTTTTTT.

This chain links TRBV6-2 or TRBV6-3 with TRBJ2-3, with D perhaps matching TRBD1 (5 bases). Germline loops: CDR1 MNHEY, CDR2 SVGEGT. The CDR3 has 16 amino acids. V was shortened by 4 bases and J by 11 bases, with 25 bases between the two germline ends. CDR3 nucleotide sequence: TGTGCCAGCAGTTCCCCCTTAAGGGGCGGCGTCCCCAAGCAGTATTTT. Translation: CASSSPLRGGVPKQYF.